This is a list of T cell receptor beta chains from one sample in a study of vaccination effects on CD4 cells after COVID-19. Sequencing used immunoSEQ multiplex PCR; TCRdb keeps in-frame clones, though not all of them. The sample has 42,000 or so clones, approximately 70% seen once. No antigen has been assigned to these receptors. This specimen was CD4+ T cells from PBMCs cultured without peptide, taken after COVID-19 vaccination. The receptors derive from a human donor who received a COVID-19 vaccine. Each CDR3 is given with its conserved first and last residue. D genes are given only for firm matches.

>TRBJ1-2|.|TRBV5-1
CASSVESGVFSYGYTF
>TRBJ2-2|TRBD2|TRBV11-2
CASSRELSGRRTGELFF
>TRBJ2-7|TRBD1|TRBV14
CASNRTGGYEQYF
>TRBJ2-3|TRBD1|TRBV5-6
CASSLRTGGATDTQYF
>TRBJ2-4|.|TRBV12-3/TRBV12-4
CASSLSGYIQYF
>TRBJ2-2|TRBD2|TRBV7-8
CASRLGLADTGELFF
>TRBJ2-2|.|TRBV4-2
CASSPNTGELFF
>TRBJ2-7|.|TRBV6-5
CASRDRTPYEQYF
>TRBJ1-1|.|TRBV3-1/TRBV3-2
CASSFREGDTEAFF
>TRBJ2-7|.|TRBV6-6
CATTTLLGSYEQYF
>TRBJ2-3|TRBD1|TRBV5-8
CASSKGQGILTDTQYF
>TRBJ2-1|TRBD2|TRBV4-1
CASSQGPSGGYNEQFF
>TRBJ1-5|.|TRBV19
CARGGCNQPQHF
>TRBJ1-1|TRBD1|TRBV5-4
CASSQTGQAGTEAFF
>TRBJ2-3|.|TRBV6-5
CAGGVGGAGTDTQYF
>TRBJ2-3|TRBD1|TRBV5-1
CASSQTNRGTGLTGDTQYF
>TRBJ2-5|.|TRBV5-1
CASSPDRGETQYF
>TRBJ1-1|.|TRBV25-1
CASRQWDTEAFF
>TRBJ1-6|TRBD1|TRBV6-6
CASSYRQGGAWGALHF
>TRBJ1-5|.|TRBV4-1
CASSQDPSNQPQHF
>TRBJ1-5|.|TRBV11-2
CASSLGQYSNQPQHF
>TRBJ2-7|.|TRBV10-3
CAISESGQSYEQYF
>TRBJ2-6|.|TRBV7-9
CASSSITAPGANVLTF
>TRBJ2-2|TRBD1|TRBV5-4
CASSHGQGASTGELFF
>TRBJ2-7|.|TRBV5-1
CASSYDRRSYEQYF
>TRBJ2-7|TRBD1|TRBV20-1
CSASRSGTGPPYEQYF
>TRBJ1-5|TRBD1|TRBV27
CASSIGQGSNQPQHF
>TRBJ2-4|.|TRBV9
CASSAQQGPLGQYF
>TRBJ2-5|TRBD1|TRBV30
CAWSDRPRGLRETQYF
>TRBJ2-3|.|TRBV30
CACQKGVGIPDTQYF
>TRBJ2-2|TRBD1|TRBV15
CATSRESGTGGSGELFF
>TRBJ2-1|.|TRBV5-1
CASSLGAGGREQFF
>TRBJ1-5|.|TRBV12-3/TRBV12-4
CASHRANEPQHF
>TRBJ1-2|TRBD1|TRBV14
CASSQDRPGQGYGYTF
>TRBJ1-1|.|TRBV5-1
CASKERQMNTEAFF
>TRBJ1-5|TRBD1|TRBV19
CASSATGGNQPQHF
>TRBJ1-1|.|TRBV6-1
CASSENWQGNTEAFF
>TRBJ2-5|TRBD2|TRBV19
CASSPRLAGGRLAQYF
>TRBJ1-2|.|TRBV19
CAIEDLYGYTF
>TRBJ2-3|TRBD1|TRBV5-5
CASSRRGLHTDTQYF
>TRBJ1-2|.|TRBV5-1
CASSIRPRGTNYGYTF